These 22 T cell receptor beta chains were all obtained from the same sample, sequenced in a study of shared clonotypes between healthy human individuals. Clones were sequenced by immunoSEQ multiplex PCR, and TCRdb holds only the in-frame ones, with some missing. Among roughly 2.6 million clones listed, about 92% were seen once. The sequenced material came from naive CD4+ T cells sorted from blood. Stated subset: CD45RA+ positively selected. The origin of the receptors is a man between 18 and 35 years old in good health.

V is TRBV11-2 and J is TRBJ1-1; D might be TRBD1 (6 bases). Germline values: CDR1 SGHAT, CDR2 FQNNGV. With 7 bases removed from V and 2 bases from J, the gap between germline ends came to 26 bases. There are 18 residues in the CDR3. CDR3 nucleotides: TGTGCCAGCACAGAGGGGGGATGGGAAGAGATCCTTAACACTGAAGCTTTCTTT. Its protein is CASTEGGWEEILNTEAFF.

The chain is built from TRBV5-6 and TRBJ2-2; 12 bases align to TRBD1. The CDR3 is made up of 16 amino acids. Looked up from germline, CDR1 is SGHDT and CDR2 is YYEEEE. V lost 6 bases, J lost 7 bases, and 10 bases stayed unmatched. CDR3 sequence: CASTLRDRGQVGELFF. CDR3 DNA: TGTGCCAGCACTTTGCGGGACAGGGGGCAAGTCGGGGAGCTGTTTTTT.

The V and J genes are TRBV27 and TRBJ2-2; D gene uncertain. CDR1 MNHEY and CDR2 SMNVEV come from the germline V gene (reference sequence). The CDR3 sequence is 16 residues long. With 5 bases removed from V and 5 bases from J, the gap between germline ends came to 18 bases. The chain's CDR3 is CASSPSPTGETGELFF. The CDR3 DNA follows: TGTGCCAGCAGTCCCAGCCCAACGGGCGAAACCGGGGAGCTGTTTTTT.

This clone was counted between two and nine times. This rearrangement joins TRBV9 to TRBJ1-4, with D uncertain. The CDR3 extends over 14 amino acids. V lost 2 bases, J lost 8 bases, and 13 bases lay in between. The germline CDR1 and CDR2 sequences are SGDLS and YYNGEE. As DNA, the CDR3 is TGTGCCAGCAGCGTGGGGTCCCTGAGGGAAAAACTGTTTTTT. It translates to CASSVGSLREKLFF.

This chain connects TRBV10-3 to TRBJ1-6; D remains unclear. With 3 bases removed from V and 6 bases from J, the gap between germline ends came to 6 bases. Per the germline V gene, CDR1 is ENHRY and CDR2 is SYGVKD. This CDR3 is built from 13 residues. The CDR3 here is CAISESGNSPLHF. The DNA of the CDR3 is TGTGCCATCAGTGAATCGGGTAATTCACCCCTCCACTTT.

Of note for this clone: In the same sample, other DNA sequences code for this CDR3. The chain has TRBV19 and TRBJ2-2; D is possibly TRBD1 (5 bases). The V end was cut by 6 bases, the J end by 2 bases, with 10 bases between. This CDR3 has 14 amino acids. CDR1 LNHDA and CDR2 SQIVND come from the germline V gene (reference sequence). For the CDR3, the DNA is TGTGCCAGTAGAACCCAGGGAAACACCGGGGAGCTGTTTTTT. The encoded protein is CASRTQGNTGELFF. Combining the CDR3 with reference TRBV19 and TRBJ2-2 gives the whole variable domain DGGITQSPKYLFRKEGQNVTLSCEQNLNHDAMYWYRQDPGQGLRLIYYSQIVNDFQKGDIAEGYSVSREKKESFPLTVTSAQKNPTAFYLCASRTQGNTGELFFGEGSRLTVL.

This chain joins TRBV14 and TRBJ2-7, with D perhaps matching TRBD2 (5 bases). This CDR3 region has 12 residues. Germline V gene data show CDR1 as SGHDN and CDR2 as FVKESK. V was shortened by 5 bases and J by 3 bases, with 8 bases between the two germline ends. CDR3 DNA sequence: TGTGCCAGCAGCGTAGGGAGCTACGAGCAGTACTTC. This codes for CASSVGSYEQYF.

The J gene is TRBJ2-2, the V gene TRBV29-1; 7 bases map to TRBD2. The germline V gene has CDR1 SQVTM and CDR2 ANQGSEA. Trimming removed 1 base from V and 6 bases from J; junction bases left unmatched: 5. CDR3 size: 14 residues. The DNA of the CDR3 is TGCAGCGTTGAAGGGGCAGGGAGGGCCGGGGAGCTGTTTTTT. Its translation: CSVEGAGRAGELFF.

The chain is built from TRBV6-1 and TRBJ2-7, with no clear D. This CDR3 comprises 11 residues. Per the germline V gene, CDR1 is MNHNS and CDR2 is SASEGT. V shed 4 bases and J shed 2 bases, with 3 bases lying between them. CDR3 region: CASSAAYEQYF. CDR3 DNA sequence: TGTGCCAGCAGTGCCGCCTACGAGCAGTACTTC.

The chain carries TRBV7-4 and TRBJ2-7; D is perhaps TRBD2 (6 bases). The germline V gene has CDR1 SGHVT and CDR2 SQSDAQ. Trimming left V 3 bases short and J 0 bases short, with 15 bases between. The CDR3 runs to 16 residues. CDR3 region: CASSFRGTAGSYEQYF. The DNA of the CDR3 is TGTGCCAGCAGCTTTCGCGGGACCGCCGGCTCCTACGAGCAGTACTTC.

Regarding this clone: Mismatch with germline at one junction end may stem from a read error. This chain's CDR3 is CASSGSWGSQETQYF. CDR3 nucleotides: TGTGCTAGCAGCGGGTCTTGGGGTTCTCAAGAGACCCAGTACTTC. The chain carries TRBV7-7 and TRBJ2-5; D possibly corresponds to TRBD2 (6 bases). There are 15 residues in the CDR3. CDR1 and CDR2 from the germline V gene are SSHAT and FNYEAQ (reference sequence).

There are a few counts of this clone. The J gene is TRBJ1-1, the V gene TRBV19, with D possibly TRBD1 on 5 matching bases. Germline CDR1 LNHDA, CDR2 SQIVND (reference sequence). This CDR3 is built from 15 residues. V shed 3 bases and J shed 6 bases, with 17 bases lying between them. CDR3 sequence reads: CASSIGGGRGSEAFF. As DNA, the CDR3 is TGTGCCAGTAGTATCGGGGGAGGACGAGGATCTGAAGCTTTCTTT.

The rearrangement uses TRBV6-5 and TRBJ1-4; 7 bases fit TRBD1. Germline CDR1 reads MNHEY; CDR2 reads SVGAGI. The CDR3 runs 14 residues. The trim removed 5 bases at V and 7 bases at J, leaving 7 bases unmatched. CDR3 DNA sequence: TGTGCCAGCAGTGAGACAGGGAGGGCTGAAAAACTGTTTTTT. Translated, it gives CASSETGRAEKLFF.

This chain joins TRBV12-5 and TRBJ1-1, with D possibly being TRBD1 (5 bases). The germline gives CDR1 LGHNT, CDR2 FRNRAP. Trimming cost V 2 bases and J 1 base, with 17 bases left between them. The CDR3 spans 17 residues. The CDR3 nucleotides read TGTGCTAGTGGTTTGTTCCCTGGGGCCGGGGGGAACACTGAAGCTTTCTTT. Translated, it gives CASGLFPGAGGNTEAFF.

The chain couples TRBV28 to TRBJ1-1; D is unclear. Per the germline V gene, CDR1 is MDHEN and CDR2 is SYDVKM. This CDR3 comprises 15 residues. The V and J ends lost 2 bases and 1 base respectively, with 11 bases between them. Here the CDR3 DNA reads TGTGCCAGCAGTTTACGCCTGGTTGGGAACACTGAAGCTTTCTTT. The encoded protein is CASSLRLVGNTEAFF.

The J gene is TRBJ2-5, the V gene TRBV5-1, with TRBD2 matching 7 bases. Germline V CDR1 and CDR2: SGHRS, YFSETQ. The V segment lost 4 bases and the J segment 5 bases; nucleotides outside the gene matches: 17. This CDR3 has 17 amino acids. CDR3 nucleotides: TGCGCCAGCAGCAGGCACGACGCGGGGGTAGGGAGGGAGACCCAGTACTTC. The encoded protein is CASSRHDAGVGRETQYF.

V usage is TRBV30 and J usage is TRBJ1-2; the D is unclear. Looked up from germline, CDR1 is GTSNPN and CDR2 is SVGIG (reference sequence). Trimming took off 2 bases at V and 8 bases at J, with 15 bases between the two ends. This CDR3 contains 13 residues. Written as DNA, the CDR3 is TGTGCCTGGAGTCAAGAGAAGGTGGGAGGCTACACCTTC. Amino acid sequence: CAWSQEKVGGYTF.

This chain uses TRBV4-3 with TRBJ2-2, with a tentative D call TRBD2 (6 bases). Germline loops: CDR1 LGHNA, CDR2 YSLEER. The ends were cut back, 1 base at V and 3 bases at J, with 9 bases in the middle. CDR3 size: 15 residues. This CDR3 is CASSQVTGDTGELFF. CDR3 coding DNA: TGCGCCAGCAGCCAAGTCACGGGAGACACCGGGGAGCTGTTTTTT.

The V call is TRBV27, the J call TRBJ2-7; 9 positions match TRBD2. The CDR3 loop spans 14 amino acids. Germline V gene lookup returns CDR1 MNHEY and CDR2 SMNVEV (reference sequence). The trim removed 5 bases at V and 2 bases at J, leaving 4 bases unmatched. The CDR3 nucleotides are TGTGCCAGCAGTACAGCGGGGGGCCCCTACGAGCAGTACTTC. Translating it yields CASSTAGGPYEQYF.

The chain links TRBV5-4 to TRBJ2-7; no firm D call. The CDR3 extends over 14 amino acids. Trimming stripped 7 bases from V and 2 bases from J, with 16 bases between. Germline V CDR1 and CDR2: SGHNT, YYREEE (reference sequence). The CDR3 DNA reads TGTGCCAGCGGATCTCAGTTGGGGACCTACGAGCAGTACTTC. Translating gives CASGSQLGTYEQYF. Full variable domain (remainder filled in from reference TRBV5-4 and TRBJ2-7): ETGVTQSPTHLIKTRGQQVTLRCSSQSGHNTVSWYQQALGQGPQFIFQYYREEENGRGNFPPRFSGLQFPNYSSELNVNALELDDSALYLCASGSQLGTYEQYFGPGTRLTVT.

The chain recombines TRBV5-6 with TRBJ1-1; 11 bases are shared with TRBD1. Per the germline V gene, CDR1 is SGHDT and CDR2 is YYEEEE. This CDR3 has 16 amino acids. The junction had 9 bases not matched to a gene; V was cut back by 4 bases and J by 4 bases. CDR3 sequence: CASSKQGQGASTEAFF. Written as DNA, the CDR3 is TGTGCCAGCAGCAAACAAGGACAGGGGGCGAGCACTGAAGCTTTCTTT.

About this clone: The sample contains more than one DNA sequence encoding this CDR3. The gene calls are TRBV29-1 and TRBJ2-7, with D possibly being TRBD1 (6 bases). This CDR3 is 11 amino acids long. Germline lookup yields CDR1 SQVTM and CDR2 ANQGSEA. The CDR3 DNA reads as TGCAGTGCTGGCAGGGGATACGAGCAGTACTTC. Translation: CSAGRGYEQYF.